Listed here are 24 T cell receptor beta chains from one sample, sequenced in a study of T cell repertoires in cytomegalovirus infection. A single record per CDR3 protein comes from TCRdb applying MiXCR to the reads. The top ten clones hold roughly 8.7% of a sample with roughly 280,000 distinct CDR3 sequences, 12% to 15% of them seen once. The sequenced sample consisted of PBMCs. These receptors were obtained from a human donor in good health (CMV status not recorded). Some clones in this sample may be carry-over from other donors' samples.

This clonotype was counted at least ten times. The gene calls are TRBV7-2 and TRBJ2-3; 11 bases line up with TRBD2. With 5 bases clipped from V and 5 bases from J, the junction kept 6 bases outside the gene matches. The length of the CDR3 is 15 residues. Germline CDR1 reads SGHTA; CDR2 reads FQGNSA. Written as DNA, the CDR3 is TGTGCCAGCAGCAATAGCGGGGGGGCCCAAGATACGCAGTATTTT. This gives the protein CASSNSGGAQDTQYF. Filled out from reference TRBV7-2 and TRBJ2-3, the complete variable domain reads GAGVSQSPSNKVTEKGKDVELRCDPISGHTALYWYRQSLGQGLEFLIYFQGNSAPDKSGLPSDRFSAERTGGSVSTLTIQRTQQEDSAVYLCASSNSGGAQDTQYFGPGTRLTVL.

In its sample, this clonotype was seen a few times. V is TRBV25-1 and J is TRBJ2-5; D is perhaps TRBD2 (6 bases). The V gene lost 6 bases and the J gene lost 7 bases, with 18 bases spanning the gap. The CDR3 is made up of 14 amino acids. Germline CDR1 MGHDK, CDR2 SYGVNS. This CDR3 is CASRELGGPGTQYF. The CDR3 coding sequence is TGTGCCAGCAGAGAGTTAGGAGGGCCGGGGACCCAGTACTTC.

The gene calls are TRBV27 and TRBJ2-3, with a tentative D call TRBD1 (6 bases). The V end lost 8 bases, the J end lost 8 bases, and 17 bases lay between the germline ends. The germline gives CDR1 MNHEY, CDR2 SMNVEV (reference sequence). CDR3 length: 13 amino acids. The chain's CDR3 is CASFQGRTSTQYF. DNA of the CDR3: TGTGCCAGCTTTCAGGGGAGAACAAGTACGCAGTATTTT.

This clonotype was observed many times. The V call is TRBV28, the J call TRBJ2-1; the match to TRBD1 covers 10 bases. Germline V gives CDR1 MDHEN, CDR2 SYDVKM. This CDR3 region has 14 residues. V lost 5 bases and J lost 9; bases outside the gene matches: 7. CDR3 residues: CASSPRQGAGEQFF. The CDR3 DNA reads TGTGCCAGCAGTCCAAGACAGGGGGCAGGTGAGCAGTTCTTC.

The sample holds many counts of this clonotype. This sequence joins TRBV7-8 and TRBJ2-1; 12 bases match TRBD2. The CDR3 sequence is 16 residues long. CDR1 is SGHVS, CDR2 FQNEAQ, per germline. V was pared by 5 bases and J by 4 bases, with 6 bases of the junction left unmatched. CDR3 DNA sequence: TGTGCCAGCAGCAAGGCCGGGACTAGCGGGTACAATGAGCAGTTCTTC. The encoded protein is CASSKAGTSGYNEQFF.

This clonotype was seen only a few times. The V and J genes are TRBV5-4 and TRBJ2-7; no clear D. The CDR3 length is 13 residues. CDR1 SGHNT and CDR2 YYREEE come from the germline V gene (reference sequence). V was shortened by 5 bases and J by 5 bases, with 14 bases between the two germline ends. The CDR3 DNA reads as TGTGCCAGCAGACGGGTGCGAGACCACGAGCAGTACTTC. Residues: CASRRVRDHEQYF.

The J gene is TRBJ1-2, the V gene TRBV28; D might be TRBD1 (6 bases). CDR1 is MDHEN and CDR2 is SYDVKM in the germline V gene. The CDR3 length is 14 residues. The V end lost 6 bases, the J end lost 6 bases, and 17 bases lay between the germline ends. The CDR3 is CASSPPRTVHGYTF. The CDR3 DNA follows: TGTGCCAGCAGCCCTCCCCGGACAGTTCATGGCTACACCTTC.

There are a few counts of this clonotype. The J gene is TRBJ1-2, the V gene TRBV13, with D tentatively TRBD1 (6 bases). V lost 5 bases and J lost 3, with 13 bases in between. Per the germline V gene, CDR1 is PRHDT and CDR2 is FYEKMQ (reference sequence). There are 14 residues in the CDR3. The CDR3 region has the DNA TGTGCCAGCAGCATAGTACAGGGCGACTATGGCTACACCTTC. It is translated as CASSIVQGDYGYTF. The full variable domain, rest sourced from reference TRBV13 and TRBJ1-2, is AAGVIQSPRHLIKEKRETATLKCYPIPRHDTVYWYQQGPGQDPQFLISFYEKMQSDKGSIPDRFSAQQFSDYHSELNMSSLELGDSALYFCASSIVQGDYGYTFGSGTRLTVV.

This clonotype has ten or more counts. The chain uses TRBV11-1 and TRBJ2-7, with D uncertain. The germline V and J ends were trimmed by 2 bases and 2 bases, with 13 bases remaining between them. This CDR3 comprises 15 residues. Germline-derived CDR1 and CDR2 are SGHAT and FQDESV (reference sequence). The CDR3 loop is CASSLSQLYPYEQYF. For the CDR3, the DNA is TGTGCCAGCAGCTTAAGCCAACTCTACCCCTACGAGCAGTACTTC.

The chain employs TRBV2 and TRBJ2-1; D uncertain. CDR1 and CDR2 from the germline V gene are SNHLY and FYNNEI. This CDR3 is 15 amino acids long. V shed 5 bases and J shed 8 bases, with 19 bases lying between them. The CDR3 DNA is TGTGCCAGCAGTCAAAAAGCTGGGCTGTACGATGAGCAGTTCTTC. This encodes CASSQKAGLYDEQFF.

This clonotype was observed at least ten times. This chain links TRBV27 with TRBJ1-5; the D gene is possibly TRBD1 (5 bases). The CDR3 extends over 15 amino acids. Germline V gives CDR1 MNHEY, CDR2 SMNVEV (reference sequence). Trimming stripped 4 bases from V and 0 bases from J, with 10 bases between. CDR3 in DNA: TGTGCCAGCAGTTCTGGGACGGATAGCAATCAGCCCCAGCATTTT. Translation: CASSSGTDSNQPQHF.

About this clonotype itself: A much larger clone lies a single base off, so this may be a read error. This CDR3 reads CTSSFNNGPQHF. CDR3 nucleotide sequence: TGTACCAGCAGCTTTAACAATGGGCCCCAGCATTTT. The chain links TRBV7-2 to TRBJ1-5; D is undetermined. The germline V gene encodes CDR1 SGHTA and CDR2 FQGNSA. V was trimmed by 3 bases and J by 9 bases, leaving 9 bases between them. The CDR3 has 12 amino acids.

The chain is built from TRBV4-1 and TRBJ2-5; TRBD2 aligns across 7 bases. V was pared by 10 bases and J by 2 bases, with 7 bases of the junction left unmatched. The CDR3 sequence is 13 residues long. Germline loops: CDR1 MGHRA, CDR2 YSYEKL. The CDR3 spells CATSREEQETQYF. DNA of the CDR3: TGCGCCACATCACGGGAGGAACAAGAGACCCAGTACTTC.

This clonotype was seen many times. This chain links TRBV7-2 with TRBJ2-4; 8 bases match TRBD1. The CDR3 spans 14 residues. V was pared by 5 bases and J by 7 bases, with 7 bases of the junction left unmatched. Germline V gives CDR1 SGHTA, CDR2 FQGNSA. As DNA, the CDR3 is TGTGCCAGCAGCCCGGACAGGGTCGGGAACATTCAGTACTTC. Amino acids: CASSPDRVGNIQYF.

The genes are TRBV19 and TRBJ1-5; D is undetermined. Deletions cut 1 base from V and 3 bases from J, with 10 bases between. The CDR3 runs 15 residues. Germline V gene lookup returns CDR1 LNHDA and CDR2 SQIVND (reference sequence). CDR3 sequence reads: CASSIGDRANQPQHF. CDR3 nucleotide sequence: TGTGCCAGTAGTATAGGGGATAGGGCCAATCAGCCCCAGCATTTT.

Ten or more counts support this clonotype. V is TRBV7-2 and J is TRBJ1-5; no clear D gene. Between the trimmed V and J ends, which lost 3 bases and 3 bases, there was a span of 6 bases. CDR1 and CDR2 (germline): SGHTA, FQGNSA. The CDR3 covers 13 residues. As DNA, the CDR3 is TGTGCCAGCAGCTTTGCAGACAATCAGCCCCAGCATTTT. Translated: CASSFADNQPQHF.

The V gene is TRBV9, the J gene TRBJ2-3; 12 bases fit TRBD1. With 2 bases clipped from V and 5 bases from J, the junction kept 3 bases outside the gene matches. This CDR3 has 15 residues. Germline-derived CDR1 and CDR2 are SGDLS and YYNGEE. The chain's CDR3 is CASSVGTGGRDTQYF. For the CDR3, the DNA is TGTGCCAGCAGCGTCGGGACAGGGGGCCGAGATACGCAGTATTTT.

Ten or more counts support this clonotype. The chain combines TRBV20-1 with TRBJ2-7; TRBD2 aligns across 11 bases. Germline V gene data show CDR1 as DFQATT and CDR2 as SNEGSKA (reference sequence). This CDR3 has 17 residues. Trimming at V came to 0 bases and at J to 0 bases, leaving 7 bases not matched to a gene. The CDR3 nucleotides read TGCAGTGCTAGAGAAGGCTCTAGCGGGAGGCACTCCTACGAGCAGTACTTC. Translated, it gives CSAREGSSGRHSYEQYF.

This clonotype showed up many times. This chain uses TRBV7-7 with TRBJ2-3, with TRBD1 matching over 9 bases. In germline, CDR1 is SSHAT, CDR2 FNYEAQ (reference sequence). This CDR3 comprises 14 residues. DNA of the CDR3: TGTGCTAGCTCACTGACAGGGGGGGGAGATACGCAGTATTTT. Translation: CASSLTGGGDTQYF.

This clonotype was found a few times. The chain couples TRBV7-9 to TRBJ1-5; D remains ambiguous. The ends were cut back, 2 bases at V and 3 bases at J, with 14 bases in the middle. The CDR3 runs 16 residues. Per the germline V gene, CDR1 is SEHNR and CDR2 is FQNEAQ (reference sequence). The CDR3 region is CASSLSLSTDNQPQHF. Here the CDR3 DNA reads TGTGCCAGCAGCTTATCATTGTCAACAGACAATCAGCCCCAGCATTTT.

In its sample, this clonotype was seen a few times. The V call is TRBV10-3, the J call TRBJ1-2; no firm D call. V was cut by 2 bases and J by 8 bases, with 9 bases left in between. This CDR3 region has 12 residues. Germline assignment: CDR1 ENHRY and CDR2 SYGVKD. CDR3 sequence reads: CAISEDVGGYTF. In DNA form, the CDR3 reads TGTGCCATCAGTGAGGATGTCGGGGGCTACACCTTC.

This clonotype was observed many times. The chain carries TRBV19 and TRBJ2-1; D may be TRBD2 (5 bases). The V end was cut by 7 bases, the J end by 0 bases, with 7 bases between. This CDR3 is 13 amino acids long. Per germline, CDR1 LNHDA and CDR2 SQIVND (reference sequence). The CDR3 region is CASTDSSYNEQFF. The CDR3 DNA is TGTGCCAGTACGGACTCCTCCTACAATGAGCAGTTCTTC.

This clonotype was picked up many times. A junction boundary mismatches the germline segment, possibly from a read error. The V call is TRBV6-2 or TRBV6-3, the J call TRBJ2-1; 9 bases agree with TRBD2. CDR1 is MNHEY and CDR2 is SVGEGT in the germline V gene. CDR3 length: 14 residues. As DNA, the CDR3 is TGTGCCAGCACTTACCACGGGACTAGCTATGAGCAGTTCTTC. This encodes CASTYHGTSYEQFF.

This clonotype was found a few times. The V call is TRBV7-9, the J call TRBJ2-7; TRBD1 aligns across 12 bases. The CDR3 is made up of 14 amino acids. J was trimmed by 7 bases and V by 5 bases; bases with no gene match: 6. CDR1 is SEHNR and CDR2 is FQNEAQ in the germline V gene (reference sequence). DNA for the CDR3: TGTGCCAGCAGCCTGGGACAGGGGGCGGGGGAGCAGTACTTC. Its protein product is CASSLGQGAGEQYF.